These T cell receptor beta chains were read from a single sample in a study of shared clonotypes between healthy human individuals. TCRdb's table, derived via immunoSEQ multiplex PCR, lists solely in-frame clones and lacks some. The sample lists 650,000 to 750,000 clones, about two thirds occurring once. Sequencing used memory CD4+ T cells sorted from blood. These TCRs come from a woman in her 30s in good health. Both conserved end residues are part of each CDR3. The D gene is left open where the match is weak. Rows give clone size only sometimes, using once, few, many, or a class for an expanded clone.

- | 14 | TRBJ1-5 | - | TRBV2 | CASSKDTLNQPQHF | TGTGCCAGCAGTAAAGACACTCTAAATCAGCCCCAGCATTTT
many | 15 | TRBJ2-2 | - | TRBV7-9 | CASSTQGGSAGELFF | TGTGCCAGCAGCACCCAGGGGGGGTCGGCCGGGGAGCTGTTTTTT
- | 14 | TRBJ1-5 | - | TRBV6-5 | CASSRAGSNQPQHF | TGTGCCAGCTCCAGGGCAGGGAGCAATCAGCCCCAGCATTTT
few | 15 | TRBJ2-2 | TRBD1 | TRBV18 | CASSPRQGYTGELFF | TGTGCCAGCTCACCAAGACAGGGGTACACCGGGGAGCTGTTTTTT
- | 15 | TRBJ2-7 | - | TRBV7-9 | CASSLAGAGGYEQYF | TGTGCCAGCAGCTTAGCGGGAGCGGGCGGCTACGAGCAGTACTTC
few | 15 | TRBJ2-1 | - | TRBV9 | CASSVELVSYNEQFF | TGTGCCAGCAGCGTAGAGCTAGTATCCTACAATGAGCAGTTCTTC
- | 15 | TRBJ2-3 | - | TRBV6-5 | CASSYSAYYTDTQYF | TGTGCCAGCAGTTACTCAGCCTACTACACAGATACGCAGTATTTT
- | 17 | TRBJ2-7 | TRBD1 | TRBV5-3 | CARSPTSRGQAATEQYF | TGTGCCAGAAGCCCTACATCGAGGGGACAGGCAGCCACCGAGCAGTACTTC
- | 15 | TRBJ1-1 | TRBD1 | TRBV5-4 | CAGMGQPAANTEAFF | TGTGCCGGAATGGGACAGCCTGCCGCTAACACTGAAGCTTTCTTT
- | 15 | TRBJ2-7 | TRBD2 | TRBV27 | CASSLVAGVLAEQYF | TGTGCCAGCAGTTTAGTAGCGGGAGTCCTAGCCGAGCAGTACTTC
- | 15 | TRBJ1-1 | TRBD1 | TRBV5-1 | CASRGNDRGNTEAFF | TGCGCCAGCAGAGGAAACGACAGGGGTAACACTGAAGCTTTCTTT
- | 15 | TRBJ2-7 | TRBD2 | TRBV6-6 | CASSTSGRGSHEQYF | TGTGCCAGCAGCACAAGCGGGAGGGGATCCCACGAGCAGTACTTC
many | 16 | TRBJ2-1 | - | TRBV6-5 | CASSSRDPWSFGEQFF | TGTGCCAGCAGTTCCCGGGACCCGTGGTCGTTCGGAGAGCAGTTCTTC
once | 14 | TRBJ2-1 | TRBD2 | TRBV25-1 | CASSRTSNFNEQFF | TGTGCCAGCAGTAGGACTAGCAATTTCAATGAGCAGTTCTTC
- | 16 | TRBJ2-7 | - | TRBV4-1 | CASSQGPRAISYEQYF | TGCGCCAGCAGCCAAGGCCCGCGGGCCATCTCCTACGAGCAGTACTTC
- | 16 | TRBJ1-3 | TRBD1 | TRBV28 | CASSSQGTYSGNTIYF | TGTGCCAGCAGTTCACAGGGGACTTACTCTGGAAACACCATATATTTT
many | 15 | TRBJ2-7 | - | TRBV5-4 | CASSFGEGSAYEQYF | TGTGCCAGCAGCTTTGGTGAGGGTTCTGCCTACGAGCAGTACTTC
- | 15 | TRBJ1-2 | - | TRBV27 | CASSSSLAGNYGYTF | TGTGCCAGCAGTTCATCTCTGGCCGGTAACTATGGCTACACCTTC
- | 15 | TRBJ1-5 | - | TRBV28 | CASSPGDGGIRPQHF | TGTGCCAGCAGTCCGGGGGACGGGGGGATTCGGCCCCAGCATTTT
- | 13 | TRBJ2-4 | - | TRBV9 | CASSEASAGFQYF | TGTGCCAGCAGTGAAGCAAGCGCGGGATTTCAGTACTTC
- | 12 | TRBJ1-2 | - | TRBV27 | CASSFSGYGYTF | TGTGCCAGCAGTTTCTCGGGATATGGCTACACCTTC
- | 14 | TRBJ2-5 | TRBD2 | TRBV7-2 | CASSLAGGGETQYF | TGTGCCAGCAGCTTAGCGGGCGGGGGGGAGACCCAGTACTTC
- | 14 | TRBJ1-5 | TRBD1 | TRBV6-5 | CASSYTGGAQPQHF | TGTGCCAGCAGTTACACAGGGGGGGCTCAGCCCCAGCACTTT
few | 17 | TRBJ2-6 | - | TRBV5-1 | CASSLAGTSLGANVLTF | TGCGCCAGCAGCCTCGCCGGGACTTCTCTTGGGGCCAACGTCCTGACTTTC
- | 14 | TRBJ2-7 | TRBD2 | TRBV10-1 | CASSEGLASYEQYF | TGCGCCAGCAGTGAGGGACTAGCGTCCTACGAGCAGTACTTC
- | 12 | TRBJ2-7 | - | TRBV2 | CATSEGPYEQYF | TGTGCCACTTCAGAGGGGCCCTACGAGCAGTACTTC
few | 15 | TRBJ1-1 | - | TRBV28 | CASSKTGYWNTEAFF | TGTGCCAGCAGTAAAACAGGGTATTGGAACACTGAAGCTTTCTTT
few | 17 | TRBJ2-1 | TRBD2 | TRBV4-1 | CASSAEVAGVKSHEQFF | TGCGCCAGCAGCGCAGAGGTAGCGGGAGTAAAATCCCATGAGCAGTTCTTC
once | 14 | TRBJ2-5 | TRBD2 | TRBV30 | CAWRLAGGPKTQYF | TGTGCCTGGAGACTAGCGGGGGGCCCCAAGACCCAGTACTTC
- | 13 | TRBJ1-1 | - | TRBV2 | CASRVEGNTEAFF | TGTGCCAGCAGGGTAGAGGGGAACACTGAAGCTTTCTTT
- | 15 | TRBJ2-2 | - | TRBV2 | CASSAQGLNTGELFF | TGTGCCAGCAGCGCCCAAGGGTTGAACACCGGGGAGCTGTTTTTT
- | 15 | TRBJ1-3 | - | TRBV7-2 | CASSLASPSGNTIYF | TGTGCCAGCAGCTTAGCCAGCCCCTCTGGAAACACCATATATTTT
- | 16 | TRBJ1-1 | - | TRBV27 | CASSLKVGTMNTEAFF | TGTGCCAGCAGTTTAAAGGTAGGGACTATGAACACTGAAGCTTTCTTT
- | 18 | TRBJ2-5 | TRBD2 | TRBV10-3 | CAISDKRGASGREETQYF | TGTGCCATCAGTGACAAAAGGGGAGCTAGCGGGCGCGAGGAGACCCAGTACTTC
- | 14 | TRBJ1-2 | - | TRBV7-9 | CASSLKEGVYGYTF | TGTGCCAGCAGCTTAAAAGAGGGGGTCTATGGCTACACCTTC
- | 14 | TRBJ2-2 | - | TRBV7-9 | CASSPPGDTGELFF | TGTGCCAGCAGCCCCCCGGGCGACACCGGGGAGCTGTTTTTT
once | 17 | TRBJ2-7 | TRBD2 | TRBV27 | CASSSSWVGSGSGEQYF | TGTGCCAGCAGTTCCTCCTGGGTTGGTAGCGGGAGTGGCGAGCAGTACTTC
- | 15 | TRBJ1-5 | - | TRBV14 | CASSQEAGGNQPQHF | TGTGCCAGCAGCCAAGAGGCAGGGGGCAATCAGCCCCAGCATTTT
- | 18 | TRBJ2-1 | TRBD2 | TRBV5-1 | CASSPGVAGGRAYNEQFF | TGCGCCAGCAGCCCCGGGGTAGCGGGAGGGCGGGCCTACAATGAGCAGTTCTTC
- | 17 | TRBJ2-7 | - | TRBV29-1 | CSVKKGGELVRSYEQYF | TGCAGCGTTAAAAAGGGGGGTGAGCTTGTACGATCCTACGAGCAGTACTTC
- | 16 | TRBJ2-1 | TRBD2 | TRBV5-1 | CASSTGLAGAGGEQFF | TGCGCCAGCAGCACCGGACTAGCGGGAGCGGGTGGTGAGCAGTTCTTC
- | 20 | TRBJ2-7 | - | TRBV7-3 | CASSFIFTSTGTKVFYEQYF | TGTGCCAGCAGTTTCATTTTCACATCCACCGGGACAAAGGTCTTCTACGAGCAGTACTTC
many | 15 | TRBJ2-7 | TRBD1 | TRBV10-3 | CAISGADRGGYEQYF | TGTGCCATCAGTGGAGCAGACAGGGGGGGCTACGAGCAGTACTTC
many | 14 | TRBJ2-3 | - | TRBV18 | CASSPDPSTDTQYF | TGTGCCAGCTCACCAGATCCTAGCACAGATACGCAGTATTTT
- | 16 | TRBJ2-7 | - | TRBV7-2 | CASSSSAGGSSYEQYF | TGTGCCAGCAGCTCCAGCGCCGGAGGGAGCTCCTACGAGCAGTACTTC
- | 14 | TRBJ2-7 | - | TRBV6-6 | CASSWGTPSYEQYF | TGTGCCAGCAGTTGGGGGACTCCTTCCTACGAGCAGTACTTC
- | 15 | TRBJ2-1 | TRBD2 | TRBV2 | CASSPGTSLYNEQFF | TGTGCCAGCAGTCCCGGGACTAGCCTCTACAATGAGCAGTTCTTC
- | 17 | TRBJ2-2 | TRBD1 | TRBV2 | CASSGFATGGRTGELFF | TGTGCCAGCAGTGGTTTCGCGACAGGGGGGCGTACCGGGGAGCTGTTTTTT
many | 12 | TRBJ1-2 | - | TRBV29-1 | CSTEGLDGGYTF | TGCAGCACAGAGGGGCTGGATGGTGGCTACACCTTC
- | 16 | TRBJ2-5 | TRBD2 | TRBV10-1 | CASVTLETSGQETQYF | TGCGCCAGCGTCACCCTAGAGACTAGCGGACAAGAGACCCAGTACTTC
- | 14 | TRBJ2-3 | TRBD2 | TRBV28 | CASKLAGTTDTQYF | TGTGCCAGCAAACTAGCGGGCACCACAGATACGCAGTATTTT
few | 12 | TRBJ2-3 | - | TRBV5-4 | CASSWDTDTQYF | TGTGCCAGCAGCTGGGACACAGATACGCAGTATTTT
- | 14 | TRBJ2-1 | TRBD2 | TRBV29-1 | CSVDTSGSGHEQFF | TGCAGCGTTGATACTAGCGGGAGTGGACATGAGCAGTTCTTC
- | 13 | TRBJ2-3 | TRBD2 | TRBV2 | CASSPGGGDTQYF | TGTGCCAGCTCCCCGGGAGGGGGAGATACGCAGTATTTT
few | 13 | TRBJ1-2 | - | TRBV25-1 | CASSDSNRVGYTF | TGTGCCAGCAGTGACTCCAACAGGGTCGGCTACACCTTC
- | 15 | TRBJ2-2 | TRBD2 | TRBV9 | CASSVGLANTGELFF | TGTGCCAGCAGCGTGGGACTAGCGAACACCGGGGAGCTGTTTTTT
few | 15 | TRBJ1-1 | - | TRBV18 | CASSPPSVASTEAFF | TGTGCCAGCTCACCACCGTCTGTGGCGTCCACTGAAGCTTTCTTT
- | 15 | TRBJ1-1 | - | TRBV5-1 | CASSLGLGSGSEAFF | TGCGCCAGCAGCTTGGGTCTGGGGTCGGGGAGTGAAGCTTTCTTT
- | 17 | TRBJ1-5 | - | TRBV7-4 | CASSFTTRNEGNQPQHF | TGTGCCAGCAGCTTTACTACTAGGAACGAAGGCAATCAGCCCCAGCATTTT
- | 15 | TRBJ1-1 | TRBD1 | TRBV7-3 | CASSGQGPPTTEAFF | TGTGCCAGCAGTGGACAGGGCCCCCCAACCACTGAAGCTTTCTTT